These 19 T cell receptor beta chains were sequenced from one sample in a study of OX40 agonist ivuxolimab in advanced cancers. The data were produced by immunoSEQ multiplex PCR, yet TCRdb's version contains in-frame clones alone and is incomplete. The sample lists more than 70,000 clones, 65% to 90% occurring once. The specimen comprised CD4+ or CD8+ T cells sorted from blood, sampled in a trial of the OX40 agonist ivuxolimab. These receptors were obtained from an adult with an advanced solid tumor such as melanoma, head and neck, liver or kidney cancer.

The chain couples TRBV7-2 to TRBJ2-1; the match to TRBD2 covers 12 bases. The germline V gene has CDR1 SGHTA and CDR2 FQGNSA. Trimming removed 3 bases from V and 2 bases from J; junction bases left unmatched: 11. This CDR3 is built from 19 residues. This chain's CDR3 is CASSFSGTSGPSPYNEQFF. CDR3 sequence (DNA): TGTGCCAGCAGCTTCTCCGGGACTAGCGGGCCCTCCCCCTACAATGAGCAGTTCTTC.

There are a few counts of this clone. Other DNA sequences within the sample encode an identical CDR3. V and J are TRBV5-1 and TRBJ1-2, with D hard to call. This CDR3 contains 14 residues. CDR1 SGHRS and CDR2 YFSETQ come from the germline V gene. V was pared by 4 bases and J by 8 bases, with 18 bases between. The CDR3 sequence is CASSVTTQLRGYTF. The CDR3 DNA follows: TGCGCCAGCAGCGTAACCACCCAGCTAAGAGGCTACACCTTC.

The V and J genes are TRBV9 and TRBJ2-5; the D gene is possibly TRBD2 (5 bases). Germline V CDR1 and CDR2: SGDLS, YYNGEE. CDR3 size: 12 residues. V lost 3 bases to trimming and J lost 6 bases, with 9 bases between them. CDR3 coding DNA: TGTGCCAGCAGCGGTCCCGGGAAGACCCAGTACTTC. It specifies CASSGPGKTQYF.

The chain joins TRBV7-6 to TRBJ2-5, with 12 bases matching TRBD2. The CDR3 covers 15 residues. Looked up from germline, CDR1 is SGHVS and CDR2 is FNYEAQ. The V and J ends lost 2 bases and 2 bases, in that order; junction bases with no gene match: 0. CDR3 sequence reads: CASSLLAGGQETQYF. The CDR3 coding sequence is TGTGCCAGCAGCTTACTAGCGGGGGGGCAAGAGACCCAGTACTTC. Together with reference TRBV7-6 and TRBJ2-5, the CDR3 gives the full variable domain: GAGVSQSPRYKVTKRGQDVALRCDPISGHVSLYWYRQALGQGPEFLTYFNYEAQQDKSGLPNDRFSAERPEGSISTLTIQRTEQRDSAMYRCASSLLAGGQETQYFGPGTRLLVL.

The chain couples TRBV28 to TRBJ2-2; 9 bases align to TRBD1. V gave up 4 bases and J gave up 3 bases; unmatched junction bases: 3. Germline loops: CDR1 MDHEN, CDR2 SYDVKM. The CDR3 loop spans 15 amino acids. CDR3 amino acids: CASSWGQGYTGELFF. DNA for the CDR3: TGTGCCAGCAGTTGGGGACAGGGATACACCGGGGAGCTGTTTTTT.

This chain links TRBV6-6 with TRBJ1-2; D may be TRBD1 (5 bases). V was trimmed by 4 bases and J by 6 bases, leaving 9 bases between them. CDR1 and CDR2 from the germline V gene are MNHNY and SVGAGI (reference sequence). The CDR3 is 12 amino acids. CDR3 region: CASSSGTDGYTF. CDR3 DNA: TGTGCCAGCAGTTCCGGGACGGATGGCTACACCTTC.

The V call is TRBV4-1, the J call TRBJ2-1; 9 nucleotides agree with TRBD2. This CDR3 is 15 amino acids long. Trimming took 4 bases from V and 7 from J; bases not matched to a gene: 8. The germline gives CDR1 MGHRA, CDR2 YSYEKL. CDR3 nucleotide sequence: TGCGCCAGCAGCCTGGTACTAGCGGGTTCTAATGAGCAGTTCTTC. This sequence encodes CASSLVLAGSNEQFF.

The chain carries TRBV6-1 and TRBJ2-1; 7 bases are a match to TRBD1. The CDR3 extends over 12 amino acids. The germline V gene encodes CDR1 MNHNS and CDR2 SASEGT. After removal of 5 bases from V and 8 bases from J, the junction contained 3 bases not matched to a gene. This CDR3 is CASSQTGHEQFF. The CDR3 coding sequence is TGTGCCAGCAGTCAGACAGGGCATGAGCAGTTCTTC.

The chain joins TRBV27 to TRBJ1-2, with a possible D match to TRBD1 (6 bases). CDR3 length equals 13 residues. Germline assignment: CDR1 MNHEY and CDR2 SMNVEV (reference sequence). The germline V and J ends were trimmed by 3 bases and 2 bases, with 7 bases remaining between them. The CDR3 nucleotides read TGTGCCAGCAGTTTTAGGGGGAACTATGGCTACACCTTC. Its translation is CASSFRGNYGYTF.

CDR3 coding DNA: TGTGCCAGCAGTGAAAGGGGTAACTATGGCTACACCTTC. Protein sequence: CASSERGNYGYTF. The chain carries TRBV6-1 and TRBJ1-2; tentatively, D is TRBD1 (5 bases). The germline CDR1 and CDR2 sequences are MNHNS and SASEGT. With 2 bases removed from V and 1 base from J, the gap between germline ends came to 5 bases. The CDR3 is made up of 13 amino acids.

The chain is built from TRBV27 and TRBJ2-7; 13 bases line up with TRBD2. The CDR3 covers 16 residues. CDR1 is MNHEY, CDR2 SMNVEV, per germline (reference sequence). With V trimmed by 5 bases and J by 6 bases, 10 bases remained unmatched. The DNA for the CDR3 is TGTGCCAGCAGTCCATGGACTAGCGGGAGTCCGTTCGAGCAGTACTTC. The encoded protein is CASSPWTSGSPFEQYF.

For the CDR3, the DNA is TGTGCCAGCAGCCGAGCGGGGGGGCAGGATACGCAGTATTTT. Its translation is CASSRAGGQDTQYF. V and J are TRBV5-4 and TRBJ2-3, with TRBD2 identical over 10 bases. Germline values: CDR1 SGHNT, CDR2 YYREEE (reference sequence). Losses at the gene ends were 4 bases for V and 6 bases for J; bases not matched to a gene: 5. The CDR3 consists of 14 residues.

This sequence joins TRBV2 and TRBJ2-1; 9 positions match TRBD1. V lost 7 bases, J lost 4 bases, and 5 bases stayed unmatched. Germline V gives CDR1 SNHLY, CDR2 FYNNEI. This CDR3 has 14 residues. CDR3 nucleotide sequence: TGTGCCAGCACTCCGGGACAGGGTTACAATGAGCAGTTCTTC. Amino acid sequence: CASTPGQGYNEQFF.

The rearrangement links TRBV15 to TRBJ1-5; no definite D call. Per the germline V gene, CDR1 is LNHNV and CDR2 is YYDKDF (reference sequence). This CDR3 has 13 residues. Trimming shortened V by 1 base and J by 4 bases, and 5 bases separated the two germline ends. CDR3 DNA: TGTGCCACCAGCAGAGTACGGAATCAGCCCCAGCATTTT. It codes for CATSRVRNQPQHF.

V and J are TRBV19 and TRBJ1-2, with TRBD1 matching over 7 bases. CDR3 size: 15 residues. Germline-derived CDR1 and CDR2 are LNHDA and SQIVND (reference sequence). The ends lost 3 bases at V and 1 base at J; junction bases unmatched: 5. CDR3 sequence (DNA): TGTGCCAGTAGTATTGTGGGACAGCTTAACTATGGCTACACCTTC. Residues: CASSIVGQLNYGYTF. Variable domain in full (rest from reference TRBV19 and TRBJ1-2): DGGITQSPKYLFRKEGQNVTLSCEQNLNHDAMYWYRQDPGQGLRLIYYSQIVNDFQKGDIAEGYSVSREKKESFPLTVTSAQKNPTAFYLCASSIVGQLNYGYTFGSGTRLTVV.

The chain joins TRBV18 to TRBJ2-3; weak D call: TRBD1 (5 bases). Germline V CDR1 and CDR2: KGHSH, LQKENI. V was shortened by 5 bases and J by 0 bases, with 18 bases between the two germline ends. The CDR3 extends over 17 amino acids. CDR3 bases: TGTGCCAGCTCAAGGATCGTTGACAGCTCTAGCACAGATACGCAGTATTTT. Translating gives CASSRIVDSSSTDTQYF.

The chain recombines TRBV5-6 with TRBJ1-6; no definite D call. V dropped 0 bases and J dropped 5 bases, with 6 bases sitting between them. The CDR3 runs to 14 residues. The germline V gene encodes CDR1 SGHDT and CDR2 YYEEEE. CDR3 coding DNA: TGTGCCAGCAGCTTGGTGGGGAATAATTCACCCCTCCACTTT. It is translated as CASSLVGNNSPLHF.

The CDR3 DNA follows: TGTGCCAGCAGCCCCGGGGGTAGTTGGGGCATTCAGTACTTC. It is translated as CASSPGGSWGIQYF. V gene TRBV5-8 combines with J gene TRBJ2-4, with D possibly being TRBD2 (6 bases). Germline CDR1 SGHTS, CDR2 YDEGEE. V was shortened by 4 bases and J by 9 bases, with 17 bases between the two germline ends. The CDR3 is made up of 14 amino acids.

The gene calls are TRBV6-5 and TRBJ2-7; D may match TRBD1 or TRBD2 (5 bases each). The CDR3 sequence is 14 residues long. Germline-derived CDR1 and CDR2 are MNHEY and SVGAGI. Deletions cut 3 bases from V and 6 bases from J, with 15 bases between. In DNA form, the CDR3 reads TGTGCCAGCAGTTATATGGCTTCAGGGACCGAGCAGTACTTC. The encoded protein is CASSYMASGTEQYF.